The present TCR beta chain was sequenced within a study of glioma-infiltrating T cells. TCR alpha and beta CDR3 regions were amplified from RNA using iRepertoire nested multiplex PCR. For one-step reverse transcription and amplification, roughly 100-400 ng of tissue mRNA or PBMC total RNA was used. In TCRdb, the multiplex PCR reads were re-called with MiXCR into one record per CDR3 protein. This sample carries approximately 130,000 distinct CDR3 sequences, about 25% of them seen once, and the ten largest clones take under 35%. Note on this clonotype: Antigen: not known.

The CDR3 sequence is 16 residues long. Germline loops: CDR1 DFQATT, CDR2 SNEGSKA (reference sequence). V dropped 6 bases and J dropped 7; count of bases not matched to a gene: 15. Study observations and caveats: Above-expected tissue-blood divergence occurred in all gliomas, most in low-grade ones. Very few CDR3 sequences were shared between tissue and blood.

The sequenced sample was glioma tissue, nonneoplastic brain tissue, or PBMCs (not recorded which). This sequence originates from a human donor with low-grade glioma or glioblastoma, undergoing nonglioma brain surgery, or in good health (not recorded which). V is TRBV20-1 and J is TRBJ1-6, with 7 bases identical to TRBD1. The CDR3 DNA is TGCAGTGCCAGCGGTCCCTTGACAGGGCAGAATTCACCCCTCCACTTT. This codes for CSASGPLTGQNSPLHF.